This TCR beta chain originates from a study of memory CD4+ T cells and cytomegalovirus serostatus (dated by TCRdb to between 2018 and 2021). Looking at the study overall: A total of roughly 35 healthy Belgian adults, of whom 9 were CMV seropositive and 24 were CMV seronegative, were included in the cohort. CD4+ memory TCRbeta repertoires of a Belgian cohort with known cytomegalovirus serostatus were sequenced in order to replicate a published TCR-based CMV serostatus classifier.

The CDR3 spans 15 residues, from the cysteine through the phenylalanine. Of all the DNA, just the CDR3 is kept, 45 bases in frame from base 1. CDR1 and CDR2 (SEHNR, FQNEAQ) derive from the germline V gene (reference sequence). V is trimmed back by 3 bases and J by 7 bases, and the junction contains 5 bases that no gene match accounts for. Single viable CD3+CD4+CD8-CD45RO+ cells were sorted as memory CD4+ T cells on a FACSAria II. To determine CMV serostatus, a Roche Elecsys assay was used that detects serum IgG against CMV pp150, pp28, p38 and p52. Once the samples were thawed, total CD4+ T cells were enriched through positive selection using CD4 magnetic microbeads. The samples came from a separate study whose specific focus was interrogating the CD4+ T cell memory repertoire. Peripheral blood mononuclear cells were isolated and cryopreserved according to standard operating procedures, and serum was kept at -80 degrees C. The staining relied on CD3-PerCP (BW264/56), CD4-APC (RPA-T4), CD45RO-PE (UCHT1) and CD8-Pacific Orange (3B5) antibodies, and Sytox blue was used to exclude non-viable cells.

About this clone: The antigen this receptor binds is unknown. Nothing much larger sits one base from this clone, and base qualities are not available.

Beyond this particular receptor, the publication reports: CMV serostatus prediction reached a median bootstrapped AUC of around 0.95 with the original framework and 0.91 with a US-trained random forest. On the Belgian cohort, the classifier based on the original framework reached a median bootstrapped AUC of approximately 0.95, with a 95% CI of 0.76-1.00. Only CD4+CD45RO+ memory cells were sequenced, in contrast to the original study, in which naive and memory CD4+ and CD8+ populations were covered. Among the 150 or so previously reported CMV-associated TCRbeta sequences, some 62 showed up in the CD4+ memory repertoires, with each one found in between one and five individuals. The results were interpreted as suggesting that the CMV-associated TCR signature is largely present in the CD4+ memory repertoire.

Genomic DNA was extracted from sorted cells with the Quick-DNA Microprep Kit. TCRbeta DNA was amplified with the immunoSEQ hsTCRbeta kit following the manufacturer's protocol. TCRbeta libraries were sequenced on an Illumina MiSeq instrument. As for the authors' bioinformatics: Following removal of out-of-frame sequences, 2 million to 2.5 million distinct TCRbeta sequences were retained, with an average of around 67,000 per individual. Each individual was scored by the count of 164 previously reported CMV-associated TCRbeta sequences and the total productive distinct TCRbeta count. A beta-binomial model was reimplemented in Python, and scikit-learn random forests with default parameters were trained on data from the US cohort. Classifier performance on the Belgian cohort was summarized as median AUC with percentile confidence intervals calculated over 10,000 bootstrap iterations. TCRdb retrieved this table from immuneACCESS and kept in-frame rearrangements only. Not all clones are present; in checked studies, unresolved V genes account for under half, and no reason is known for the remainder. The DNA gave D and trimming, while V, J and clone size come from that table. The sample table contains tens of thousands of clones; only one count was recorded for around four fifths of them. Around 0.67% of the sample belongs to the ten largest clones.

The sequencing input was memory CD4+ T cells from blood. This sequence was found in an adult in good health and CMV-seronegative. Rearrangement joined TRBV7-9 to TRBJ2-2, with 10 bases matching TRBD2. The DNA sequence is TGTGCCAGCAGCTTGGTCAGCGGGAGGGTCGGGGAGCTGTTTTTT. Protein translation: CASSLVSGRVGELFF.